Below are 27 T cell receptor beta chains sequenced from a single sample in a study of radiation and T cells in renal cell carcinoma. The table came from immunoSEQ multiplex PCR; TCRdb's copy has only in-frame clones and leaves some out. The sample carries some 5,000 clones, approximately 70% recorded once. The treatment is: treatment-naive control, cytoreductive nephrectomy. Sequences were derived from tumor tissue, sampled from a patient whose treatment was nephrectomy without radiotherapy. The source is a human donor with renal cell carcinoma.

This clone was detected only a few times. The V gene is TRBV19, the J gene TRBJ1-3; D call uncertain. Looked up from germline, CDR1 is LNHDA and CDR2 is SQIVND (reference sequence). Trimming took off 3 bases at V and 0 bases at J, with 9 bases between the two ends. The CDR3 totals 15 residues. CDR3 coding DNA: TGTGCCAGTAGTATCGGGCATAGCTCTGGAAACACCATATATTTT. The encoded protein is CASSIGHSSGNTIYF.

The chain carries TRBV5-1 and TRBJ2-3; D could derive from TRBD1 or TRBD2 (6 bases each). In germline, CDR1 is SGHRS, CDR2 YFSETQ. This CDR3 contains 14 residues. Trimming left V 4 bases short and J 2 bases short, with 11 bases between. This chain's CDR3 is CASSAGTLTDTQYF. CDR3 in DNA: TGCGCCAGCAGCGCGGGGACACTCACAGATACGCAGTATTTT. The variable domain in full, completed from reference TRBV5-1 and TRBJ2-3, reads KAGVTQTPRYLIKTRGQQVTLSCSPISGHRSVSWYQQTPGQGLQFLFEYFSETQRNKGNFPGRFSGRQFSNSRSEMNVSTLELGDSALYLCASSAGTLTDTQYFGPGTRLTVL.

The genes are TRBV19 and TRBJ2-2; 9 nucleotides agree with TRBD1. Germline CDR1 and CDR2: LNHDA and SQIVND (reference sequence). Unmatched junction bases numbered 9, after V lost 7 bases and J lost 6 bases. The CDR3 is 15 amino acids. CDR3 bases: TGTGCCAGTACCACAGGGGGCGGGTATGCCGGGGAGCTGTTTTTT. This gives the protein CASTTGGGYAGELFF.

This clone was detected once. The chain recombines TRBV7-6 with TRBJ1-3; D not resolved. V lost 4 bases and J lost 4, with 5 bases in between. CDR3 length: 12 amino acids. The germline V gene has CDR1 SGHVS and CDR2 FNYEAQ. The CDR3 is CASSSRGNTIYF. The CDR3 nucleotides are TGTGCCAGCAGCTCCAGGGGAAACACCATATATTTT.

V usage is TRBV19 and J usage is TRBJ2-2, with 8 bases lining up with TRBD2. CDR3 length: 14 residues. Trimming cost V 8 bases and J 5 bases; bases outside gene matches: 7. The V gene's germline CDR1 is LNHDA and CDR2 SQIVND (reference sequence). CDR3 bases: TGTGCCAGTTCAGCGGGAGCGGGGACCGGGGAGCTGTTTTTT. Its protein product is CASSAGAGTGELFF.

V is TRBV28 and J is TRBJ2-3, with a weak D call TRBD1 (5 bases). The CDR3 totals 17 residues. Germline values: CDR1 MDHEN, CDR2 SYDVKM. Trimming shortened V by 3 bases and J by 2 bases, and 18 bases separated the two germline ends. As DNA, the CDR3 is TGTGCCAGCAGTTTGGTCCGCTGGGCAGGGAACACAGATACGCAGTATTTT. Amino acid sequence: CASSLVRWAGNTDTQYF.

The sample holds a few counts of this clone. The CDR3 nucleotides are TGTGCCTGGACGGTACTAGCGGGAGGGACGAACACCGGGGAGCTGTTTTTT. It codes for CAWTVLAGGTNTGELFF. The rearrangement uses TRBV30 and TRBJ2-2; TRBD2 matches at 13 bases. Germline values: CDR1 GTSNPN, CDR2 SVGIG (reference sequence). The CDR3 is 17 amino acids. V trimming: 4 bases; J trimming: 0 bases; junction bases outside the gene matches: 5.

The CDR3 DNA reads TGCGCCAGCAAACGCGACTTAGGGAAAACCTATGGCTACACCTTC. Translation gives CASKRDLGKTYGYTF. The chain uses TRBV23-1 and TRBJ1-2; D gene unclear. TRBV23-1 is marked as an open reading frame, function uncertain. CDR3 size: 15 residues. Trimming removed 7 bases from V and 4 bases from J, with 19 bases in between.

This clone is labeled large (0.1 to 1%). The rearrangement joins TRBV7-9 to TRBJ2-3; no firm D call. Germline assignment: CDR1 SEHNR and CDR2 FQNEAQ (reference sequence). The length of the CDR3 is 13 residues. V lost 3 bases to trimming and J lost 2 bases, with 6 bases between them. CDR3 sequence (DNA): TGTGCCAGCAGCTTGCCATCCACAGATACGCAGTATTTT. It encodes CASSLPSTDTQYF. Looking up the rest from reference TRBV7-9 and TRBJ2-3 gives the full variable domain: DTGVSQNPRHKITKRGQNVTFRCDPISEHNRLYWYRQTLGQGPEFLTYFQNEAQLEKSRLLSDRFSAERPKGSFSTLEIQRTEQGDSAMYLCASSLPSTDTQYFGPGTRLTVL.

The rearrangement joins TRBV29-1 to TRBJ2-7, with 8 bases aligning to TRBD1. Germline V gene sequence: CDR1 SQVTM, CDR2 ANQGSEA. The CDR3 spans 13 residues. V lost 4 bases to trimming and J lost 0 bases; unmatched junction nucleotides: 2. The CDR3 nucleotides read TGCAGCGTTGTGACAGGGGCCTCCTACGAGCAGTACTTC. As protein: CSVVTGASYEQYF.

Only one count was recorded for this clone. V usage is TRBV29-1 and J usage is TRBJ2-3, with 8 bases lining up with TRBD1. Germline V gene data show CDR1 as SQVTM and CDR2 as ANQGSEA. J lost 1 base, V lost 7 bases, and 7 bases had no gene match. The CDR3 covers 14 residues. CDR3 in DNA: TGCAGCGGCGTTACAGGGGGTGGCACAGATACGCAGTATTTT. This gives the protein CSGVTGGGTDTQYF.

The CDR3: CASSLFFSPQDEQFF. CDR3 DNA sequence: TGTGCCAGCAGCTTGTTTTTCTCCCCTCAGGATGAGCAGTTCTTC. J is TRBJ2-1 and V is TRBV11-2; D call uncertain. Germline values: CDR1 SGHAT, CDR2 FQNNGV. The V gene lost 3 bases and the J gene lost 8 bases, with 17 bases spanning the gap. This CDR3 contains 15 residues.

The rearrangement uses TRBV4-1 and TRBJ2-3; TRBD1 might be the D (5 bases). V lost 0 bases and J lost 0, with 13 bases in between. Germline CDR1 MGHRA, CDR2 YSYEKL. The CDR3 is 17 residues long. This CDR3 reads CASSQESGRASTDTQYF. The CDR3 nucleotides read TGCGCCAGCAGCCAAGAGTCGGGCAGGGCGAGCACAGATACGCAGTATTTT.

This chain connects TRBV29-1 to TRBJ2-5; D may match TRBD1 or TRBD2 (6 bases each). V was shortened by 0 bases and J by 2 bases, with 10 bases between the two germline ends. The CDR3 sequence is 14 residues long. Germline values: CDR1 SQVTM, CDR2 ANQGSEA. The CDR3 protein is CSVEDRGTQETQYF. Here the CDR3 DNA reads TGCAGCGTTGAAGATCGCGGGACACAAGAGACCCAGTACTTC. Variable domain in full (rest from reference TRBV29-1 and TRBJ2-5): SAVISQKPSRDICQRGTSLTIQCQVDSQVTMMFWYRQQPGQSLTLIATANQGSEATYESGFVIDKFPISRPNLTFSTLTVSNMSPEDSSIYLCSVEDRGTQETQYFGPGTRLLVL.

The V and J genes are TRBV2 and TRBJ2-2; 7 bases agree with TRBD1. V was clipped by 4 bases and J by 3 bases; unmatched bases: 5. This CDR3 is built from 15 residues. The germline V gene has CDR1 SNHLY and CDR2 FYNNEI. The CDR3 here is CASSATGAYTGELFF. The CDR3 coding sequence is TGTGCCAGCAGTGCCACAGGGGCGTACACCGGGGAGCTGTTTTTT.

This chain uses TRBV28 with TRBJ1-5, with 8 bases fitting TRBD1. Germline V gene lookup returns CDR1 MDHEN and CDR2 SYDVKM. Trimming at V came to 4 bases and at J to 8 bases, leaving 10 bases not matched to a gene. The CDR3 has 15 amino acids. CDR3 residues: CASSYRAGGVEPQHF. In DNA, the CDR3 is TGTGCCAGCAGTTATAGGGCAGGGGGCGTCGAGCCCCAGCATTTT.

Only a few counts were recorded for this clone. V usage is TRBV21-1 and J usage is TRBJ1-1; the D call in the table, TRBD1, was not verified against the DNA. TRBV21-1 is a pseudogene. The length of the CDR3 is 13 residues. Here the CDR3 reads CASSSDEGDEAFF. The CDR3 bases are TGTGCCAGCAGCAGCGATGAGGGGGATGAAGCTTTCTTT.

The chain is built from TRBV19 and TRBJ2-3; 10 bases fit TRBD2. V shed 4 bases and J 5 bases; nucleotides not matched to a gene: 9. Germline assignment: CDR1 LNHDA and CDR2 SQIVND (reference sequence). The CDR3 covers 16 residues. The CDR3 DNA follows: TGTGCCAGTAGTACCCTAGCGGGAGTTAGGAGAGATACGCAGTATTTT. Its protein product is CASSTLAGVRRDTQYF.

A few counts support this clone. This rearrangement joins TRBV11-2 to TRBJ1-1, with 10 positions matching TRBD1. The germline gives CDR1 SGHAT, CDR2 FQNNGV. Trimming at V came to 0 bases and at J to 0 bases, leaving 7 bases not matched to a gene. CDR3 length: 18 residues. CDR3 residues: CASSLDPRQGAMNTEAFF. CDR3 bases: TGTGCCAGCAGCTTAGATCCGCGACAGGGGGCCATGAACACTGAAGCTTTCTTT.

V and J are TRBV2 and TRBJ2-5, with 10 bases identical to TRBD2. The CDR3 runs 15 residues. Trimming at V came to 6 bases and at J to 1 base, leaving 5 bases not matched to a gene. Germline CDR1 is SNHLY and CDR2 is FYNNEI. CDR3 DNA: TGTGCCAGCAGAGATAGGACTAGCGGCCAAGAGACCCAGTACTTC. This translates into CASRDRTSGQETQYF. Looking up the rest from reference TRBV2 and TRBJ2-5 gives the full variable domain: EPEVTQTPSHQVTQMGQEVILRCVPISNHLYFYWYRQILGQKVEFLVSFYNNEISEKSEIFDDQFSVERPDGSNFTLKIRSTKLEDSAMYFCASRDRTSGQETQYFGPGTRLLVL.

This sequence joins TRBV19 and TRBJ1-6, with D possibly matching TRBD1 (6 bases). V was pared by 5 bases and J by 7 bases, with 18 bases between. Germline assignment: CDR1 LNHDA and CDR2 SQIVND (reference sequence). CDR3 length: 16 amino acids. CDR3: CASSDTDGGRNSPLHF. The CDR3 region has the DNA TGTGCCAGTAGTGATACAGACGGGGGCAGAAATTCACCCCTCCACTTT.

The J gene is TRBJ2-1, the V gene TRBV19, with 12 bases matching TRBD2. The germline CDR1 and CDR2 sequences are LNHDA and SQIVND (reference sequence). After removal of 4 bases from V and 8 bases from J, the junction contained 12 bases not matched to a gene. The CDR3 contains 17 residues. The CDR3 reads CASSTGSSGRAGDEQFF. CDR3 sequence (DNA): TGTGCCAGTAGTACGGGGTCTAGCGGGAGGGCCGGGGATGAGCAGTTCTTC.

This chain joins TRBV19 and TRBJ1-6; 8 nucleotides agree with TRBD1. Germline assignment: CDR1 LNHDA and CDR2 SQIVND (reference sequence). CDR3 length equals 15 residues. J was trimmed by 9 bases and V by 7 bases; bases with no gene match: 11. CDR3 amino acids: CASKDKTGGLSPLHF. The CDR3 DNA reads TGTGCCAGTAAGGACAAAACAGGGGGACTTTCACCCCTCCACTTT. Full variable domain (remainder filled in from reference TRBV19 and TRBJ1-6): DGGITQSPKYLFRKEGQNVTLSCEQNLNHDAMYWYRQDPGQGLRLIYYSQIVNDFQKGDIAEGYSVSREKKESFPLTVTSAQKNPTAFYLCASKDKTGGLSPLHFGNGTRLTVT.

The V and J genes are TRBV11-2 and TRBJ2-5; 12 nucleotides line up with TRBD2. The V and J ends lost 1 base and 4 bases, in that order; junction bases with no gene match: 7. Germline values: CDR1 SGHAT, CDR2 FQNNGV. This CDR3 has 17 residues. CDR3 DNA sequence: TGTGCCAGCAGCTTAGGGACTAGCGGGGCACTGTTAGAGACCCAGTACTTC. As protein: CASSLGTSGALLETQYF. The full variable domain, rest sourced from reference TRBV11-2 and TRBJ2-5, is EAGVAQSPRYKIIEKRQSVAFWCNPISGHATLYWYQQILGQGPKLLIQFQNNGVVDDSQLPKDRFSAERLKGVDSTLKIQPAKLEDSAVYLCASSLGTSGALLETQYFGPGTRLLVL.

This clone is medium-sized (0.01 to 0.1%) in the sample. V gene TRBV19 combines with J gene TRBJ1-5; 8 bases line up with TRBD1. V lost 6 bases and J lost 0; bases outside the gene matches: 1. Germline loops: CDR1 LNHDA, CDR2 SQIVND (reference sequence). The CDR3 spans 14 residues. The CDR3 protein is CASRTGVSNQPQHF. The CDR3 nucleotides read TGTGCCAGTAGGACAGGGGTTAGCAATCAGCCCCAGCATTTT.

The V and J genes are TRBV5-6 and TRBJ2-3; D uncertain. The ends were cut back, 4 bases at V and 0 bases at J, with 6 bases in the middle. This CDR3 has 13 residues. The germline CDR1 and CDR2 sequences are SGHDT and YYEEEE. The CDR3: CASSPASTDTQYF. The DNA of the CDR3 is TGTGCCAGCAGCCCCGCTAGCACAGATACGCAGTATTTT.

This rearrangement joins TRBV27 to TRBJ2-7; 7 bases line up with TRBD1. Losses at the gene ends were 2 bases for V and 4 bases for J; bases not matched to a gene: 2. Per germline, CDR1 MNHEY and CDR2 SMNVEV (reference sequence). The CDR3 is 13 residues long. Here the CDR3 reads CASSLATGYEQYF. Written as DNA, the CDR3 is TGTGCCAGCAGTTTAGCGACAGGGTACGAGCAGTACTTC.